One T cell receptor (beta chain) is described in this entry. The antigen remains unidentified. Generated by immunoSEQ multiplex PCR, the TCRdb table keeps only in-frame clones and is missing some. The sample includes around 43,000 clones, roughly 78% seen only once; the top ten take around an eighth. Each of the patients experienced relapse following autologous stem cell transplantation, and their brentuximab vedotin exposure differed. This entry belongs to a study of PD-1 blockade in classical Hodgkin lymphoma. Looked up from germline, CDR1 is MNHNS and CDR2 is SASEGT. The CDR3 runs 13 residues. The ends were cut back, 6 bases at V and 4 bases at J, with 13 bases in the middle. General study results and limits: Exclusion was applied to patients who started nivolumab under 1 year after ASCT. Complete responders had baseline diversity similar to newly diagnosed patients.

The sample consisted of peripheral blood mononuclear cells (PBMCs), taken at baseline. This TCR was recovered from a human donor with classical Hodgkin lymphoma. The gene calls are TRBV6-1 and TRBJ2-7; weak D call: TRBD1 (6 bases). The CDR3 sequence: CASRLQGRYEQYF. The DNA for the CDR3 is TGTGCCAGCAGATTGCAGGGGCGGTACGAGCAGTACTTC.